This TCR beta chain was documented in a study of chemoradiotherapy in HPV16-positive cancers. Regarding this clone: The antigen is unknown.

This table comes from immunoSEQ multiplex PCR, and its TCRdb copy is limited to in-frame clones, with some not included. The profile covers about 53,000 clones, with around 90% appearing a single time and about 3.5% taken by the ten largest. Study-level points and caveats: Non-HPV-specific T cells did not expand in tumors during treatment, whereas candidate HPV-specific clones and E7-related motifs did.

This sample comprised blood, obtained from a patient who underwent chemoradiotherapy. The TCR sequence derives from a human donor with HPV-associated anogenital cancer.

The CDR3 bases are TGTGCCAGCAGCTTCAGGGGTAGTGTGGGTGAGCAGTTCTTC. Translated, it gives CASSFRGSVGEQFF. The V call is TRBV5-4, the J call TRBJ2-1; TRBD1 is a possible D gene (6 bases). The germline CDR1 and CDR2 sequences are SGHNT and YYREEE (reference sequence). Trimming took 2 bases from V and 9 from J, leaving 15 bases between them. This CDR3 spans 14 amino acids. The full variable domain, completed using reference TRBV5-4 and TRBJ2-1, is ETGVTQSPTHLIKTRGQQVTLRCSSQSGHNTVSWYQQALGQGPQFIFQYYREEENGRGNFPPRFSGLQFPNYSSELNVNALELDDSALYLCASSFRGSVGEQFFGPGTRLTVL.